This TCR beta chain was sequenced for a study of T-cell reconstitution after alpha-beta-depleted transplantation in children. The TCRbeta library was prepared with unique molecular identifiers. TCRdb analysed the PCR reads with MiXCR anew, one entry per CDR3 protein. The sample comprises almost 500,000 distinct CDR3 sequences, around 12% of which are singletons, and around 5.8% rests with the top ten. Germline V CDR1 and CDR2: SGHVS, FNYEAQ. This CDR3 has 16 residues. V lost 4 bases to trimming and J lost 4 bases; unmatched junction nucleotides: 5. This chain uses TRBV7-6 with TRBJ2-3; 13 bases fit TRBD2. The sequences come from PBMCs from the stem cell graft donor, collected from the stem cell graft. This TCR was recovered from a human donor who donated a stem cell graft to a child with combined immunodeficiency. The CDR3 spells CASSSLGTSGADTQYF. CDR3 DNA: TGTGCCAGCAGCTCATTAGGGACTAGCGGGGCAGATACGCAGTATTTT.